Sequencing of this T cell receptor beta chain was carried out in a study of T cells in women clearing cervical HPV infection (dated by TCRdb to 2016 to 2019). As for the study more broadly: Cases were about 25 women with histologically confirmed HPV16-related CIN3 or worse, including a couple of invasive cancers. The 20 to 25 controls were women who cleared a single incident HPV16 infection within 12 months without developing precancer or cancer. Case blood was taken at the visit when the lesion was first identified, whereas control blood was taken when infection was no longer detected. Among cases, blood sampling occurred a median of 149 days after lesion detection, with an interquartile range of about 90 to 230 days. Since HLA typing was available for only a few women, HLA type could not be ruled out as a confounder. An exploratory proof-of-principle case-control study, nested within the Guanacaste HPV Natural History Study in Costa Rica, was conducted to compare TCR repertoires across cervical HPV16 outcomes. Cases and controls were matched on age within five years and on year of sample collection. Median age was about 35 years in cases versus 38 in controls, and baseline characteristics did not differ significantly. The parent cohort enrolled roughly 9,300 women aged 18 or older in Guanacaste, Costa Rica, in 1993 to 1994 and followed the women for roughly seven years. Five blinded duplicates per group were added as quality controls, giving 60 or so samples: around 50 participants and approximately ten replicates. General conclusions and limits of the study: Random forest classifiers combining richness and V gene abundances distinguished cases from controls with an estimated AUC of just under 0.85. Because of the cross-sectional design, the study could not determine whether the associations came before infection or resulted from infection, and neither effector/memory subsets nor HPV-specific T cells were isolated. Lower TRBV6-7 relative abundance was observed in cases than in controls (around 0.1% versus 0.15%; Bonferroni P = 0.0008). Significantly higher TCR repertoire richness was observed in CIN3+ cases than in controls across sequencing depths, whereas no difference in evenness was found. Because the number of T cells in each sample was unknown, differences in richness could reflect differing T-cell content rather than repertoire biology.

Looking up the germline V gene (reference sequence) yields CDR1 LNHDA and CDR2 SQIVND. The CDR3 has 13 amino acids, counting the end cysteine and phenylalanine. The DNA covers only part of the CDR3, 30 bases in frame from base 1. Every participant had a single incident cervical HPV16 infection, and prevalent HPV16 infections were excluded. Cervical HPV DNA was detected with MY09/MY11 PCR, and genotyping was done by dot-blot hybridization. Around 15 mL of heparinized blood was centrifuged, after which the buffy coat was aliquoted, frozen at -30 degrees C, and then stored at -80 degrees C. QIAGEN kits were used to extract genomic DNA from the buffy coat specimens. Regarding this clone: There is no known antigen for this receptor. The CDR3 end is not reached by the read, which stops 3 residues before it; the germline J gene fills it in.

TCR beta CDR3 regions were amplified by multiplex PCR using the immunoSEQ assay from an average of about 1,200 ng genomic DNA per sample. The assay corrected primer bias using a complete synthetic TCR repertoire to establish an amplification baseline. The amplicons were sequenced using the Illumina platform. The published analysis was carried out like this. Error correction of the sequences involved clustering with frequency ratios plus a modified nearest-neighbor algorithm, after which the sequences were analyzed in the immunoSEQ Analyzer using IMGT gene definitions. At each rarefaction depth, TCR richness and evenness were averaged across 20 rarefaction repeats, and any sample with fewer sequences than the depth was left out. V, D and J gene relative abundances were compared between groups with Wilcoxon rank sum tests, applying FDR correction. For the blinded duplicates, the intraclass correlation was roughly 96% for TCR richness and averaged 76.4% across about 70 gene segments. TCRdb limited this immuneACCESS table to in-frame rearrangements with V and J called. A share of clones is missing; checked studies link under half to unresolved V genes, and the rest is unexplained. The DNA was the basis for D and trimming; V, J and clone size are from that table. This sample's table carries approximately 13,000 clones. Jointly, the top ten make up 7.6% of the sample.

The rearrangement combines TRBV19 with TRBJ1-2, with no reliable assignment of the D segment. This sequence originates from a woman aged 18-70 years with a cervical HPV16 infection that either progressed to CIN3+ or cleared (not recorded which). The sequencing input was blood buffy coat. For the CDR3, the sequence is CATSLSSAGTYTF. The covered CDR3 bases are TGTGCCACCTCACTGAGCAGTGCAGGTACC.